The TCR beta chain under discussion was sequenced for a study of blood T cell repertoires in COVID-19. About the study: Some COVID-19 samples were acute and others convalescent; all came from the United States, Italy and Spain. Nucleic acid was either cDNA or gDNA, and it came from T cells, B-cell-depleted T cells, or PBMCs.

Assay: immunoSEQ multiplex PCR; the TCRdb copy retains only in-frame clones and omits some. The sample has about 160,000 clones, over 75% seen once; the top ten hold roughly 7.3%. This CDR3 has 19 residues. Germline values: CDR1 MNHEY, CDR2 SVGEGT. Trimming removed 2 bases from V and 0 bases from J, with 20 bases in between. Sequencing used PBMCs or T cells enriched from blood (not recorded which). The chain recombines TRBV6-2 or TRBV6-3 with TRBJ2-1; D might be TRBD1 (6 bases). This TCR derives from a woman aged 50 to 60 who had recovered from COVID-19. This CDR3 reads CASSYGNRQGTSSYNEQFF. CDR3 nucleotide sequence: TGTGCCAGCAGTTACGGGAACCGCCAGGGGACGAGCTCCTACAATGAGCAGTTCTTC.